Below, one T cell receptor (beta chain) is given with its context. Its specificity is unknown. Every bit of the isolated RNA underwent reverse transcription, so sequencing read expressed TCRB transcripts. Clones were read by immunoSEQ multiplex PCR, and TCRdb kept only the in-frame ones, dropping some. Of about 320,000 clones in the sample, around 15% were seen once. This record comes from a study of beta chain features in type 1 diabetes. Study-level findings and limits: High TCR expression in some cells could lead to their over-representation in cDNA sequencing.

This CDR3 is 15 amino acids long. J was trimmed by 7 bases and V by 3 bases; bases with no gene match: 6. Germline CDR1 reads KGHSH; CDR2 reads LQKENI. The gene calls are TRBV18 and TRBJ2-2; 9 bases agree with TRBD2. This TCR came from a man aged 25 to 45 in good health. The sequenced material came from central memory CD4+ T cells from blood. Here the CDR3 reads CASSPGLAGGGELFF. The CDR3 nucleotides are TGTGCCAGCTCACCGGGACTAGCAGGTGGCGGGGAGCTGTTTTTT. Supplemented by reference TRBV18 and TRBJ2-2, the full variable domain reads NAGVMQNPRHLVRRRGQEARLRCSPMKGHSHVYWYRQLPEEGLKFMVYLQKENIIDESGMPKERFSAEFPKEGPSILRIQQVVRGDSAAYFCASSPGLAGGGELFFGEGSRLTVL.